This entry concerns a single T cell receptor (beta chain). There is no known antigen for this receptor. Base qualities are not provided; no much larger clone lies one nucleotide away. The CDR3 spans 15 residues, from the cysteine through the phenylalanine. Only CDR3 DNA remains: 45 bases, in frame from the first base. The V end loses 0 bases and the J end loses 9 bases, and a stretch of 17 bases separates them. The CDR1 and CDR2 encoded by the germline V gene are ENHRY and SYGVKD. The data originate from a study of Ad26.COV2.S vaccination and SARS-CoV-2 variants (dated by TCRdb to the early 2020s). Study-level background: Vaccine-arm donors came from COV1001, a multicentre, randomized, double-blind, placebo-controlled phase I-IIa trial of Ad26.COV2.S in healthy adults. Dosing of Ad26.COV2.S was intramuscular, at either 5x10^10 or 1x10^11 viral particles, delivered as one shot or as two shots spaced 56 days apart. The specificity and breadth of SARS-CoV-2-reactive T cell receptors after Ad26.COV2.S vaccination were assessed by TCRbeta repertoire sequencing. The TCR-sequenced set comprised around 30 samples: around 20 Ad26.COV2.S vaccine recipients, 5 placebo recipients and 8 SARS-CoV-2 convalescent individuals. Trial participants were randomized into five groups of five: low-dose or high-dose Ad26.COV2.S given once or twice, or placebo on both occasions. Investigators remained blinded to trial group allocation during experiments and outcome assessment.

The immunoSEQ Assay was the method used to sequence TCRbeta CDR3 regions. After extraction, genomic DNA underwent amplification by bias-controlled multiplex PCR, followed by high-throughput sequencing. Per the authors' processing: Collapsing and filtering of sequences were performed to quantify the absolute abundance of each unique TCRbeta CDR3 region. Usable DNA was measured by amplifying reference genes present in all nucleated cells, and TCRbeta template counts were normalized to that usable DNA to estimate T cell fraction. Repertoire TCRs were annotated as SARS-CoV-2-specific by exact matching of V gene, CDR3 amino acid sequence and J gene to a known reactive TCR set. The reference SARS-CoV-2 TCR set was derived from MIRA and filtered for enrichment in COVID-19-positive ImmuneCODE repertoires, a step that removed public or cross-reactive TCRs. Based on the MIRA antigens, annotated TCRs were further analysed at the level of specific ORF or position within ORF. Breadth was defined as the number of annotated unique rearrangements divided by the total number of unique productive rearrangements, and depth was defined as the summed frequency of the annotated unique rearrangements. Two-sided Wilcoxon rank-sum tests were applied when comparing TCR breadth between groups. Entries here come from immuneACCESS through TCRdb and include only in-frame sequences with V and J called. Some clones fail to appear in such tables; in the studies checked, an unresolved V gene covers under half of the shortfall, and the cause of the remainder is unknown. Clone size and the V and J calls come from that table; the DNA yielded D and trimming. The sample has 300,000 to 400,000 clones on record, 88% of them singletons. Approximately 5.9% of the sample is in the top ten clones.

The research as a whole found: After vaccination, substantial breadth of spike-specific CD8+ and CD4+ T cell responses was reported. Compared with placebo recipients, Ad26.COV2.S recipients showed higher spike-specific TCR breadth (P = 0.0014). Vaccine and placebo recipients had similar non-spike TCR breadth, a finding consistent with the vaccine containing only spike. Comparing responses between vaccine doses or regimens was not something the study was powered to do. The authors noted that total T cell responses may have been underestimated by the TCR breadth and depth analyses.

The treatment or condition label on this specimen signifies: approximately 18 received Ad26.COV2.S at low or high dose, single or two shots; 5 received placebo; per-sample allocation not given. Repertoires of vaccine and placebo recipients were sequenced from samples collected on day 63 after the first injection. In Cohort 1b, 20 to 25 adults aged 18-55 years were enrolled at a single site in Boston, USA, between 29 July and 7 August 2020. Ad26.COV2.S consisted of a replication-incompetent adenovirus type 26 vector by which a prefusion-stabilized SARS-CoV-2 spike protein from the original Wuhan strain was expressed.

This sequence was found in a person aged 18 to 65 who received the Ad26.COV2.S COVID-19 vaccine or a placebo. Specimen: peripheral blood, collected in a trial of Ad26.COV2.S vaccine versus placebo. This receptor chain uses TRBV10-3 and TRBJ1-2; the D gene assignment is ambiguous. The CDR3 region has the sequence CAISESGIVVGSYTF. The DNA sequence follows: TGTGCCATCAGTGAGTCGGGCATAGTGGTCGGTAGCTACACCTTC.